This T cell receptor (beta chain) is drawn from a study of beta chain features in type 1 diabetes. TCRB transcripts that were expressed got sequenced, as all of the isolated RNA had been reverse transcribed. Sequenced by immunoSEQ multiplex PCR; TCRdb stores in-frame clones only, minus some. The table shows roughly 500,000 clones, with roughly 30% occurring only once. This clone was recorded a few times. Per germline, CDR1 SGHVS and CDR2 FQNEAQ. There are 13 residues in the CDR3. The germline V and J ends were trimmed by 8 bases and 4 bases, with 11 bases remaining between them. Sequencing used naive CD4+ T cells from blood. The source is a man in his late teens or twenties in good health. The gene calls are TRBV7-8 and TRBJ1-4; D gene ambiguous. CDR3 in amino acids: CASARVVNEKLFF. The DNA for the CDR3 is TGTGCCAGCGCTCGGGTAGTTAATGAAAAACTGTTTTTT. Variable domain in full (rest from reference TRBV7-8 and TRBJ1-4): GAGVSQSPRYKVAKRGQDVALRCDPISGHVSLFWYQQALGQGPEFLTYFQNEAQLDKSGLPSDRFFAERPEGSVSTLKIQRTQQEDSAVYLCASARVVNEKLFFGSGTQLSVL.